The subject of this entry is one TCR beta chain. Its matching antigen is unknown. PCR used 60 Vbeta primers and 13 Jbeta primers. Sequencing used immunoSEQ multiplex PCR; TCRdb keeps in-frame clones, though not all of them. The data show some 120,000 clones, about four fifths seen once. This specimen comes from a study of cytomegalovirus exposure and HLA in healthy donors. The V end lost 2 bases, the J end lost 4 bases, and 6 bases lay between the germline ends. The length of the CDR3 is 12 residues. CDR1 is SNHLY, CDR2 FYNNEI, per germline. Study conclusions and caveats: Most TCR sequences showed up rarely, but some public TCRs showed up in many donors.

Sequenced: PBMCs. The sequence came from a woman aged 45-65 years in good health and CMV-seropositive. The chain combines TRBV2 with TRBJ2-7; D possibly corresponds to TRBD2 (5 bases). This chain's CDR3 is CASSESGYEQYF. CDR3 coding DNA: TGTGCCAGCAGTGAATCGGGGTACGAGCAGTACTTC.